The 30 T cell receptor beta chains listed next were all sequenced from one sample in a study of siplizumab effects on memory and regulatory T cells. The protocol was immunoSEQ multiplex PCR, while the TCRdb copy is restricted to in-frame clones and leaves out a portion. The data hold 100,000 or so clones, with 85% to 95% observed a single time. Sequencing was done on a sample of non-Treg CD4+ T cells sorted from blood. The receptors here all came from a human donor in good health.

The CDR3: CASRRDPAGLANEQYF. CDR3 sequence (DNA): TGTGCCAGCAGACGGGACCCGGCAGGACTAGCAAACGAGCAGTACTTC. The chain employs TRBV5-4 and TRBJ2-7; 8 nucleotides agree with TRBD2. The length of the CDR3 is 16 residues. Germline assignment: CDR1 SGHNT and CDR2 YYREEE (reference sequence). V lost 5 bases and J lost 5; bases outside the gene matches: 15.

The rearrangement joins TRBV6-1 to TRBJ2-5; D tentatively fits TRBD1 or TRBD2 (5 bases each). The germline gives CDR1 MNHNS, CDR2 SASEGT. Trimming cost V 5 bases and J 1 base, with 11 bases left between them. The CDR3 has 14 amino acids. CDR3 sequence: CASSLGPFQETQYF. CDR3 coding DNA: TGTGCCAGCAGTTTGGGACCTTTCCAAGAGACCCAGTACTTC.

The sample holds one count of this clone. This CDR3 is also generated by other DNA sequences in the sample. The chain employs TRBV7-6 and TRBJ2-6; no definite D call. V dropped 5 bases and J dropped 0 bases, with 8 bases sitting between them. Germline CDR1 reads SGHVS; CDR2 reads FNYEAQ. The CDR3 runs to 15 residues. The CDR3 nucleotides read TGTGCCAGCAGCCCGCGGTACTCTGGGGCCAACGTCCTGACTTTC. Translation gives CASSPRYSGANVLTF.

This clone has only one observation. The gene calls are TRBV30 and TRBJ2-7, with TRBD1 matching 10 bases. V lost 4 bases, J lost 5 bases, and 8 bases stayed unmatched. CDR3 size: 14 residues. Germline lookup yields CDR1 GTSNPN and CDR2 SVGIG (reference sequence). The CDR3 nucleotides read TGTGCCTGGAACCGGGACAGGGGTTCCCACGAGCAGTACTTC. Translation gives CAWNRDRGSHEQYF.

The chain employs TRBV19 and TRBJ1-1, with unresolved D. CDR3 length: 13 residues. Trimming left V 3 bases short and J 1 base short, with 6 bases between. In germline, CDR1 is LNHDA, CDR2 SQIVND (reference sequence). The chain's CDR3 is CASSIYKNTEAFF. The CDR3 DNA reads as TGTGCCAGTAGTATCTACAAGAACACTGAAGCTTTCTTT.

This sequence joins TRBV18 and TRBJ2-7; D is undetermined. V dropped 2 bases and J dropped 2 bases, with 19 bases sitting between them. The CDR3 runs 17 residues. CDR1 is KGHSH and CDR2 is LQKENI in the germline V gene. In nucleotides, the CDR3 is TGTGCCAGCTCACCAAACTTTGAAGGAGTCTTCGCCTACGAGCAGTACTTC. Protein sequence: CASSPNFEGVFAYEQYF.

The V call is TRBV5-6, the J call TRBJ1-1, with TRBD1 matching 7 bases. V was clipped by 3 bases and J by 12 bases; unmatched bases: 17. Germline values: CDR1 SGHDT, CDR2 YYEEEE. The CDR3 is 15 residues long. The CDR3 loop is CASSWDSRGTVITFF. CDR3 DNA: TGTGCCAGCAGCTGGGACAGCCGGGGTACGGTTATCACTTTCTTT.

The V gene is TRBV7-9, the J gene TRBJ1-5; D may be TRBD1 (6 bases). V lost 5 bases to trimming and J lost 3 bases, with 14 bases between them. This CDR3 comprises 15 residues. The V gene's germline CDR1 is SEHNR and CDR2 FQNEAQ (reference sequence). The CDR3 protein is CASSREGDHNQPQHF. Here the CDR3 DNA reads TGTGCCAGCAGCAGAGAGGGGGACCACAATCAGCCCCAGCATTTT.

The CDR3 coding sequence is TGTGCCAGCTCACAGGGAAGGGCCATCACTGAAGCTTTCTTT. This sequence encodes CASSQGRAITEAFF. The rearrangement joins TRBV18 to TRBJ1-1; D is ambiguous. Deletions cut 4 bases from V and 4 bases from J, with 13 bases between. Germline assignment: CDR1 KGHSH and CDR2 LQKENI. The CDR3 runs to 14 residues.

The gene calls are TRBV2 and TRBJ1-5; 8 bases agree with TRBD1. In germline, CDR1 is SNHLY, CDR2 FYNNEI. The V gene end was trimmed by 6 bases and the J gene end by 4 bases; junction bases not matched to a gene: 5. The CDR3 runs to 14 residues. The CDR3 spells CASSGTGGNQPQHF. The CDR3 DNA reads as TGTGCCAGCAGCGGTACAGGGGGAAATCAGCCCCAGCATTTT. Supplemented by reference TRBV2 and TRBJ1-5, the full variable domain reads EPEVTQTPSHQVTQMGQEVILRCVPISNHLYFYWYRQILGQKVEFLVSFYNNEISEKSEIFDDQFSVERPDGSNFTLKIRSTKLEDSAMYFCASSGTGGNQPQHFGDGTRLSIL.

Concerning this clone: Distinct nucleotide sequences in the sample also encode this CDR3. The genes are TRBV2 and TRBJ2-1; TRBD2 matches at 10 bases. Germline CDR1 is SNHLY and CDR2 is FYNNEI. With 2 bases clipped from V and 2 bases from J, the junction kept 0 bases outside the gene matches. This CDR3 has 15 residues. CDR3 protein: CASSELAGAYNEQFF. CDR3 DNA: TGTGCCAGCAGTGAACTAGCGGGAGCCTACAATGAGCAGTTCTTC.

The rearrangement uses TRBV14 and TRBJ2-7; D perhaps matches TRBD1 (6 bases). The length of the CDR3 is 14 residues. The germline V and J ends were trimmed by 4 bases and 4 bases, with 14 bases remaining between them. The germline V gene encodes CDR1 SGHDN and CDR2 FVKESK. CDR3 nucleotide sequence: TGTGCCAGCAGCCCCCAGGGGACCGTATACGAGCAGTACTTC. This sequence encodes CASSPQGTVYEQYF. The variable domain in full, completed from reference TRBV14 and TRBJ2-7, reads EAGVTQFPSHSVIEKGQTVTLRCDPISGHDNLYWYRRVMGKEIKFLLHFVKESKQDESGMPNNRFLAERTGGTYSTLKVQPAELEDSGVYFCASSPQGTVYEQYFGPGTRLTVT.

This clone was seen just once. The CDR3 spells CASTLGTGVRTEAFF. CDR3 nucleotides: TGTGCCAGCACTCTTGGGACAGGGGTTAGGACTGAAGCTTTCTTT. The chain carries TRBV6-5 and TRBJ1-1, with 10 nucleotides matching TRBD1. The germline CDR1 and CDR2 sequences are MNHEY and SVGAGI. The CDR3 covers 15 residues. Trimming at V came to 7 bases and at J to 5 bases, leaving 10 bases not matched to a gene.

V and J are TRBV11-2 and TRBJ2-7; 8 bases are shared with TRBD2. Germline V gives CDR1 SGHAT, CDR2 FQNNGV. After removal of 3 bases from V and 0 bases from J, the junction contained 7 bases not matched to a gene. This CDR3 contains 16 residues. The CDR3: CASSLGTGGSSYEQYF. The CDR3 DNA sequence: TGTGCCAGCAGCTTGGGGACGGGAGGGAGCTCCTACGAGCAGTACTTC.

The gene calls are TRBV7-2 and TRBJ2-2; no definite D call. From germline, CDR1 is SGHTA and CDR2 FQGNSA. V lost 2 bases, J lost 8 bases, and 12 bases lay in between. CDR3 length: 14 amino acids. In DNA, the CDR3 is TGTGCCAGCAGCTTATCTCAGGCGACGGGGGAGCTGTTTTTT. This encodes CASSLSQATGELFF.

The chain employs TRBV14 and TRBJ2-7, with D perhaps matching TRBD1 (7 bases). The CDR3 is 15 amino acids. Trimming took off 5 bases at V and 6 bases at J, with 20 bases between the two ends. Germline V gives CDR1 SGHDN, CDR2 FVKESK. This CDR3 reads CASSTAGTASPEQYF. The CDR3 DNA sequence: TGTGCCAGCAGCACCGCGGGGACAGCCTCCCCCGAGCAGTACTTC.

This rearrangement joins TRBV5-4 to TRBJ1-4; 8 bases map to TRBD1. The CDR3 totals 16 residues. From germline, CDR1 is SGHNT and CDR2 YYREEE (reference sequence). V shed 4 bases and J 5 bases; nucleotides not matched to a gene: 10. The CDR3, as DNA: TGTGCCAGCAGCCCCAATCCGGACAGGGTGAATGAAAAACTGTTTTTT. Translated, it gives CASSPNPDRVNEKLFF.

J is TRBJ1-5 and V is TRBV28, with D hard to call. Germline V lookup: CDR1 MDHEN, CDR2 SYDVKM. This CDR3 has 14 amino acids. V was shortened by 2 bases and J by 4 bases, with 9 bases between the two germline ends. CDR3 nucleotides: TGTGCCAGCAGTTTAATGGGTGGGAATCAGCCCCAGCATTTT. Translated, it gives CASSLMGGNQPQHF.

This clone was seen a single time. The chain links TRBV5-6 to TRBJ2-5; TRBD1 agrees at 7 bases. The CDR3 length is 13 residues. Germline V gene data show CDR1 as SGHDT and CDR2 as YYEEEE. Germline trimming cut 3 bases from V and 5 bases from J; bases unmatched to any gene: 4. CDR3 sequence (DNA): TGTGCCAGCAGCTCGGACAGGCAGGAGACCCAGTACTTC. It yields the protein CASSSDRQETQYF.

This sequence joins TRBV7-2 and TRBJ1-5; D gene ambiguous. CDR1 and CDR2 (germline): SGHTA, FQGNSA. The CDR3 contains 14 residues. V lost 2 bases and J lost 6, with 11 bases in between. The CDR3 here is CASSLYGVGQPQHF. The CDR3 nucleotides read TGTGCCAGCAGCTTATACGGGGTAGGTCAGCCCCAGCATTTT.

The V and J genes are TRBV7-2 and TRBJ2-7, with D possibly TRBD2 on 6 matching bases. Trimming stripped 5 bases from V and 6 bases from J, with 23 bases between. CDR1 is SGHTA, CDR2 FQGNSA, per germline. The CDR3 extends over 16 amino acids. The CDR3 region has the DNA TGTGCCAGCAGCCCTATCGTTGGTTGGGGGGATGGCGAGCAGTACTTC. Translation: CASSPIVGWGDGEQYF.

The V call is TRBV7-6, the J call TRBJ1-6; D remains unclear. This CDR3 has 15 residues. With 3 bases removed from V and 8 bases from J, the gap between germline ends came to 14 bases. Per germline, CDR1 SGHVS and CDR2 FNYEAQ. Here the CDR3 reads CASSFRQTDDSPLHF. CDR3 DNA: TGTGCCAGCAGCTTTCGTCAGACGGACGATTCACCCCTCCACTTT. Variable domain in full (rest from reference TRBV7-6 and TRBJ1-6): GAGVSQSPRYKVTKRGQDVALRCDPISGHVSLYWYRQALGQGPEFLTYFNYEAQQDKSGLPNDRFSAERPEGSISTLTIQRTEQRDSAMYRCASSFRQTDDSPLHFGNGTRLTVT.

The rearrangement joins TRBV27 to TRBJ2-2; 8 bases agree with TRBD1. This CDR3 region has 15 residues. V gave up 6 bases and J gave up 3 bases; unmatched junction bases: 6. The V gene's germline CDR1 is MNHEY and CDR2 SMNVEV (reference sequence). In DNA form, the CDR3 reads TGTGCCAGCAGGCAGGGGGCCGGGGACACCGGGGAGCTGTTTTTT. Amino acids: CASRQGAGDTGELFF.

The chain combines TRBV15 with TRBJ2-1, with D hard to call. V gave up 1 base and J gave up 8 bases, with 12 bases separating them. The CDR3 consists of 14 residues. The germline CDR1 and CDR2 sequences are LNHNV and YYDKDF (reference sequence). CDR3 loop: CATSRGLVRDEQFF. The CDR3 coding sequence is TGTGCCACCAGCAGAGGGCTAGTCCGGGATGAGCAGTTCTTC.

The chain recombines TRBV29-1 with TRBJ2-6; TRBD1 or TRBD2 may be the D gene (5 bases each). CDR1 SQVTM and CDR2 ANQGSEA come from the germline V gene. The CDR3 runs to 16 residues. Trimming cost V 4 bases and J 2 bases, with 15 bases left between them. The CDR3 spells CSVVWSEGPGANVLTF. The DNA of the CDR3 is TGCAGCGTTGTTTGGTCTGAGGGACCTGGGGCCAACGTCCTGACTTTC.

CDR3 bases: TGCAGCGCCCATAGGACAGGGTTAAACACTGAAGCTTTCTTT. Translated: CSAHRTGLNTEAFF. The chain has TRBV29-1 and TRBJ1-1; TRBD1 matches at 8 bases. The CDR3 is 14 amino acids. Germline V gives CDR1 SQVTM, CDR2 ANQGSEA. With 7 bases clipped from V and 2 bases from J, the junction kept 9 bases outside the gene matches.

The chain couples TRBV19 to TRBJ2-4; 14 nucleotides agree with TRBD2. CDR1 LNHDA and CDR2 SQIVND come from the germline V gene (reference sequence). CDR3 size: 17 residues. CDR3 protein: CARKGLAGALAKNIQYF. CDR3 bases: TGTGCAAGAAAGGGACTAGCGGGAGCGCTAGCCAAAAACATTCAGTACTTC.

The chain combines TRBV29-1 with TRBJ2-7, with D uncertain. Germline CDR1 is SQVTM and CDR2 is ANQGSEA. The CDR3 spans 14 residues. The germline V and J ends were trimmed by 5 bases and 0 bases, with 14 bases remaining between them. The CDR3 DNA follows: TGCAGCGTTATAAGTCCCTCCAGCTCCTACGAGCAGTACTTC. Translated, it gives CSVISPSSSYEQYF.

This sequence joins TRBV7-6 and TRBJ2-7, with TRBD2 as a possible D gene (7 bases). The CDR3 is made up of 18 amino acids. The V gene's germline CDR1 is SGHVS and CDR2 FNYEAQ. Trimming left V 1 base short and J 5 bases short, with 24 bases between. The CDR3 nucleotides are TGTGCCAGCAGCTTAGAAACCGGGGGCGGGAGTCTTAATGACGAGCAGTACTTC. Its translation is CASSLETGGGSLNDEQYF.

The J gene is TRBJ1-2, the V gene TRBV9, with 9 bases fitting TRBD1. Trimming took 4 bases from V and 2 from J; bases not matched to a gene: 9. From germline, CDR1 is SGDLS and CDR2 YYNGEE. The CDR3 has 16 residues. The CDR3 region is CASSPIHGQGNYGYTF. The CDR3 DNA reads TGTGCCAGCAGCCCAATTCATGGACAGGGGAACTATGGCTACACCTTC.